Below, 28 T cell receptor beta chains from the same sample are listed, as sequenced in a study of spatial heterogeneity in lung cancer. Time point specified: blood at routine non-recurrence follow-up after resection. TCRdb fed the 5' RACE reads into MiXCR, producing one record per CDR3 protein. The sample carries around 100,000 distinct CDR3 sequences, 10% to 12% recorded once. The material sequenced was PBMCs, taken at follow-up. All receptors come from a female donor with early-stage non-small cell lung cancer.

Only a few counts were recorded for this clonotype. The chain has TRBV19 and TRBJ2-1; the D is unclear. Trimming removed 3 bases at V and 4 bases at J, with 13 bases between. CDR1 and CDR2 (germline): LNHDA, SQIVND (reference sequence). This CDR3 is built from 15 residues. Here the CDR3 DNA reads TGTGCCAGTAGTATTGAAGACTCGGGTTACAATGAGCAGTTCTTC. Its translation is CASSIEDSGYNEQFF.

The chain uses TRBV5-1 and TRBJ2-2, with D tentatively TRBD2 (5 bases). Trimming pared 7 bases from V and 3 bases from J, leaving 10 bases between. CDR3 length equals 13 residues. CDR1 and CDR2 (germline): SGHRS, YFSETQ. This CDR3 reads CASHTGDTGELFF. For the CDR3, the DNA is TGCGCCAGCCATACCGGGGACACCGGGGAGCTGTTTTTT.

This clonotype was counted only a few times. The chain links TRBV6-5 to TRBJ2-5, with D perhaps TRBD1 or TRBD2 (5 bases each). CDR3 length: 16 amino acids. In germline, CDR1 is MNHEY, CDR2 SVGAGI. The V end lost 5 bases, the J end lost 2 bases, and 18 bases lay between the germline ends. CDR3 residues: CASSPGVRGPQETQYF. For the CDR3, the DNA is TGTGCCAGCAGTCCCGGGGTGAGGGGCCCGCAAGAGACCCAGTACTTC.

The rearrangement uses TRBV10-3 and TRBJ1-1, with a weak D call TRBD1 (5 bases). The CDR3 has 13 residues. Per the germline V gene, CDR1 is ENHRY and CDR2 is SYGVKD. Trimming took off 6 bases at V and 5 bases at J, with 13 bases between the two ends. CDR3 loop: CAISARGRTEAFF. The DNA for the CDR3 is TGTGCCATCAGCGCTAGGGGAAGGACTGAAGCTTTCTTT.

This clonotype was recorded many times. The rearrangement links TRBV7-9 to TRBJ2-7; D is perhaps TRBD2 (5 bases). Trimming took 1 base from V and 0 from J, leaving 7 bases between them. The CDR3 is made up of 14 amino acids. In germline, CDR1 is SEHNR, CDR2 FQNEAQ (reference sequence). The CDR3 DNA reads as TGTGCCAGCAGCTTAGGAGGGAACTCCTACGAGCAGTACTTC. This gives the protein CASSLGGNSYEQYF. The complete variable domain, with remaining parts taken from reference TRBV7-9 and TRBJ2-7, reads DTGVSQNPRHKITKRGQNVTFRCDPISEHNRLYWYRQTLGQGPEFLTYFQNEAQLEKSRLLSDRFSAERPKGSFSTLEIQRTEQGDSAMYLCASSLGGNSYEQYFGPGTRLTVT.

The chain has TRBV4-2 and TRBJ1-2; D remains ambiguous. Per the germline V gene, CDR1 is LGHNA and CDR2 is YNFKEQ. Trimming cost V 0 bases and J 8 bases, with 16 bases left between them. The CDR3 runs to 15 residues. The CDR3 sequence: CASSQEPSDRQGYTF. The CDR3 nucleotides are TGTGCCAGCAGCCAAGAACCCTCCGATAGACAAGGCTACACCTTC.

Only a few counts were recorded for this clonotype. V gene TRBV19 combines with J gene TRBJ1-4; TRBD1 matches at 9 bases. With V trimmed by 4 bases and J by 6 bases, 9 bases remained unmatched. The CDR3 contains 16 residues. Germline lookup yields CDR1 LNHDA and CDR2 SQIVND (reference sequence). The CDR3 loop is CASSNSQQGAYEKLFF. In nucleotides, the CDR3 is TGTGCCAGTAGTAACTCTCAACAGGGGGCATATGAAAAACTGTTTTTT.

The CDR3 nucleotides read TGCAGCGTTGCCAGGGCTAATGGAAACACCATATATTTT. It is translated as CSVARANGNTIYF. This chain connects TRBV29-1 to TRBJ1-3; D may be TRBD1 (5 bases). This CDR3 spans 13 amino acids. CDR1 and CDR2 from the germline V gene are SQVTM and ANQGSEA. Trimming left V 4 bases short and J 3 bases short, with 10 bases between.

A few counts support this clonotype. The genes are TRBV7-9 and TRBJ1-3; D not resolved. Germline CDR1 is SEHNR and CDR2 is FQNEAQ (reference sequence). V dropped 5 bases and J dropped 2 bases, with 4 bases sitting between them. The CDR3 consists of 12 residues. CDR3 bases: TGTGCCAGCAGCCCCCCTGGAAACACCATATATTTT. Its translation is CASSPPGNTIYF.

This clonotype was seen ten or more times. The rearrangement links TRBV4-2 to TRBJ1-2; D remains unclear. CDR1 LGHNA and CDR2 YNFKEQ come from the germline V gene. Trimming cost V 8 bases and J 2 bases, with 12 bases left between them. This CDR3 comprises 13 residues. DNA for the CDR3: TGTGCCAGCGGGTCCGGGTCAAACTATGGCTACACCTTC. Protein sequence: CASGSGSNYGYTF.

The gene calls are TRBV10-1 and TRBJ2-2; weak D call: TRBD2 (5 bases). Trimming took 5 bases from V and 1 from J, leaving 11 bases between them. CDR3 length: 15 amino acids. Germline loops: CDR1 WNHNN, CDR2 SYGVQD (reference sequence). CDR3 coding DNA: TGCGCCAGCAGTTTGGACTCTGGGAACACCGGGGAGCTGTTTTTT. Translating gives CASSLDSGNTGELFF.

The sample holds a few counts of this clonotype. The CDR3 DNA reads TGTGCCAGCCTACAGGGGGCGGTGAACACTGAAGCTTTCTTT. Encoded protein: CASLQGAVNTEAFF. The J gene is TRBJ1-1, the V gene TRBV28, with 9 positions matching TRBD1. The CDR3 has 14 residues. CDR1 and CDR2 (germline): MDHEN, SYDVKM. V gave up 8 bases and J gave up 0 bases; unmatched junction bases: 4.

The V gene is TRBV6-4, the J gene TRBJ2-3; D is perhaps TRBD2 (6 bases). The V gene lost 6 bases and the J gene lost 5 bases, with 18 bases spanning the gap. The CDR3 has 15 residues. Looked up from germline, CDR1 is MRHNA and CDR2 is SNTAGT. The CDR3 bases are TGTGCCAGCAGCCCCACGGCGGGGAAATTAGATACGCAGTATTTT. Its protein is CASSPTAGKLDTQYF.

The table lists this clonotype with many counts. The rearrangement joins TRBV20-1 to TRBJ1-6; D remains unclear. In germline, CDR1 is DFQATT, CDR2 SNEGSKA (reference sequence). V was cut by 0 bases and J by 0 bases, with 15 bases left in between. The CDR3 contains 18 residues. Here the CDR3 reads CSARDPGLGSSYNSPLHF. CDR3 sequence (DNA): TGCAGTGCTAGAGACCCGGGATTGGGGAGCTCCTATAATTCACCCCTCCACTTT.

This clonotype has a handful of counts. The rearrangement uses TRBV27 and TRBJ2-1, with no clear D. Per the germline V gene, CDR1 is MNHEY and CDR2 is SMNVEV (reference sequence). This CDR3 is built from 12 residues. V gave up 6 bases and J gave up 4 bases, with 7 bases separating them. This CDR3 is CASRVRYNEQFF. CDR3 sequence (DNA): TGTGCCAGCAGAGTTAGGTACAATGAGCAGTTCTTC.

This clonotype was detected ten times or more. The chain joins TRBV27 to TRBJ2-3; D not certain. Germline values: CDR1 MNHEY, CDR2 SMNVEV (reference sequence). There are 14 residues in the CDR3. The ends were cut back, 2 bases at V and 0 bases at J, with 6 bases in the middle. The CDR3: CASSLRRSTDTQYF. CDR3 bases: TGTGCCAGCAGTTTACGGCGGAGCACAGATACGCAGTATTTT.

This clonotype was seen more than once but under ten times. The chain is built from TRBV19 and TRBJ2-1, with D perhaps being TRBD1 or TRBD2 (5 bases each). The CDR3 covers 14 residues. CDR1 and CDR2 from the germline V gene are LNHDA and SQIVND (reference sequence). Trimming removed 3 bases from V and 7 bases from J, with 13 bases in between. As DNA, the CDR3 is TGTGCCAGTAGTATGGAACCAGGGACGAATGAGCAGTTCTTC. This translates into CASSMEPGTNEQFF.

This clonotype was counted at least ten times. The chain joins TRBV23-1 to TRBJ1-5; D gene unclear. TRBV23-1 is marked as an open reading frame, function uncertain. Trimming left V 0 bases short and J 7 bases short, with 7 bases between. The CDR3 extends over 13 amino acids. CDR3 in DNA: TGCGCCAGCAGTCAATCTTCGGGGCAGCCCCAGCATTTT. It is translated as CASSQSSGQPQHF.

V and J are TRBV12-3 or TRBV12-4 and TRBJ2-1; 8 nucleotides align to TRBD1. V was pared by 7 bases and J by 3 bases, with 2 bases of the junction left unmatched. CDR3 length equals 13 residues. CDR3 nucleotides: TGTGCCAGCACCGGACAGGGCTACAATGAGCAGTTCTTC. Its protein is CASTGQGYNEQFF.

This chain links TRBV29-1 with TRBJ2-3; 10 bases agree with TRBD1. In germline, CDR1 is SQVTM, CDR2 ANQGSEA. With 6 bases clipped from V and 1 base from J, the junction kept 7 bases outside the gene matches. The CDR3 has 15 amino acids. The CDR3 sequence: CSVGTGVVGTDTQYF. The DNA for the CDR3 is TGCAGCGTGGGGACAGGGGTTGTAGGCACAGATACGCAGTATTTT.

This clonotype was found a few times. This chain joins TRBV18 and TRBJ2-1; D call uncertain. Per germline, CDR1 KGHSH and CDR2 LQKENI. The CDR3 consists of 15 residues. Trimming took off 3 bases at V and 3 bases at J, with 12 bases between the two ends. The CDR3 loop reads CASSPSLADYNEQFF. CDR3 in DNA: TGTGCCAGCTCACCTTCTCTCGCCGACTACAATGAGCAGTTCTTC.

The genes are TRBV2 and TRBJ1-5; tentative D call: TRBD1 (6 bases). V lost 7 bases and J 2 bases, leaving 12 bases between the germline ends. Germline V lookup: CDR1 SNHLY, CDR2 FYNNEI. The CDR3 totals 14 residues. The CDR3 DNA reads TGTGCCAGCACCGACCGACAGGGCAATCAGCCCCAGCATTTT. Translated: CASTDRQGNQPQHF.

The chain carries TRBV11-2 and TRBJ2-5; 11 bases map to TRBD2. V gave up 4 bases and J gave up 6 bases; unmatched junction bases: 7. Germline values: CDR1 SGHAT, CDR2 FQNNGV. The CDR3 covers 15 residues. CDR3 region: CASSSVAGGSKTQYF. The CDR3 nucleotides are TGTGCCAGCAGCTCCGTAGCGGGAGGGAGCAAGACCCAGTACTTC.

CDR3 in amino acids: CASLDTNTEAFF. CDR3 bases: TGTGCCAGTTTGGACACGAACACTGAAGCTTTCTTT. The rearrangement links TRBV19 to TRBJ1-1; tentatively, D is TRBD1 (5 bases). Germline-derived CDR1 and CDR2 are LNHDA and SQIVND (reference sequence). This CDR3 has 12 amino acids. With 8 bases removed from V and 1 base from J, the gap between germline ends came to 8 bases.

There are many counts of this clonotype. The CDR3 loop reads CASSKQGFLGYTF. The DNA for the CDR3 is TGTGCCAGCAGCAAACAGGGTTTTCTCGGCTACACCTTC. The rearrangement joins TRBV7-2 to TRBJ1-2; possible D gene TRBD1, 6 bases. V was trimmed by 5 bases and J by 8 bases, leaving 15 bases between them. Germline CDR1 SGHTA, CDR2 FQGNSA. This CDR3 has 13 residues.

This clonotype was recorded many times. The rearrangement links TRBV12-3 or TRBV12-4 to TRBJ2-2, with D unclear. Trimming removed 6 bases at V and 3 bases at J, with 5 bases between. The CDR3 is 12 amino acids. The CDR3 nucleotides are TGTGCCAGCAGGTATCACACCGGGGAGCTGTTTTTT. Residues: CASRYHTGELFF.

This clonotype was seen a few times. This chain connects TRBV28 to TRBJ1-5; perhaps TRBD1 as D (6 bases). Per the germline V gene, CDR1 is MDHEN and CDR2 is SYDVKM. The length of the CDR3 is 16 residues. V was cut by 3 bases and J by 7 bases, with 19 bases left in between. CDR3 residues: CASSFYQGWGGQPQHF. The CDR3 DNA sequence: TGTGCCAGCAGTTTTTATCAGGGGTGGGGAGGACAGCCCCAGCATTTT.

This clonotype came up a few times. The genes are TRBV9 and TRBJ1-6; no reliable D call. The germline CDR1 and CDR2 sequences are SGDLS and YYNGEE. The CDR3 loop spans 15 amino acids. V lost 3 bases and J 7 bases, leaving 14 bases between the germline ends. In nucleotides, the CDR3 is TGTGCCAGCAGCGCCGTCCCGGGAGAGAATTCACCCCTCCACTTT. Translation: CASSAVPGENSPLHF.